A selection of T cell receptor beta chains follows, all from one sample in a study of T-cell memory formation after mild COVID-19. One entry per CDR3 protein results from TCRdb running MiXCR on the 5' RACE reads. The sample contains around 340,000 distinct CDR3 sequences, about 15% of which appear only once. Sequenced sample: PBMCs or a T cell subset sorted from them (not recorded which). The receptor set was obtained from a man younger than 35 who had mild COVID-19 (a few samples of this study predate the infection). Cell type and time point are not known. CDR3s include the opening cysteine and the closing phenylalanine or tryptophan. The order of the fields is V gene, CDR3 protein.

>TRBV2
CASSEDMLLRYGYTF
>TRBV7-2
CASSSLSPVQDLSNQPQHF
>TRBV6-5
CASSEGHLYRNYGYTF
>TRBV9
CASSPTPARTDTQYF
>TRBV20-1
CSMTLDRGDTQYF
>TRBV6-2/TRBV6-3
CASRNPAGGTGTQYF
>TRBV12-3/TRBV12-4
CASTSSVRGYNYGYTF
>TRBV6-6
CASGQGSEQYF
>TRBV4-2
CASSQGWGRGTGYSYEQYF
>TRBV15
CATSRGLGTDTQYF
>TRBV6-5
CASSYQKGAGNTIYF
>TRBV6-6
CASTLSGTSKETQYF
>TRBV12-3/TRBV12-4
CASSFGTPGAGKSEAFF
>TRBV24-1
CATSGRTSGGYEQFF
>TRBV15
CATSPREKDGYTF
>TRBV29-1
CSVRGAPGDSPLHF
>TRBV29-1
CSPPTEGEQYF
>TRBV4-3
CASSQEDRGDSPLHF
>TRBV25-1
CASSERHQAASTDTQYF
>TRBV4-1
CASSHPGDRGTYEQYF
>TRBV12-3/TRBV12-4
CASSFPVPRGAQYF
>TRBV5-6
CASSTGQPPETQYF
>TRBV5-5
CASRPGPGGPDTQYF
>TRBV5-1
CASSLSWGTDTQYF
>TRBV4-2
CASSQEIQAGGSYNSPLHF
>TRBV5-1
CASSPGTSSGNTIYF
>TRBV12-3/TRBV12-4
CASSFGLAGVQQFF
>TRBV30
CAWSFLGTNEKLFF
>TRBV4-3
CASSPEGRGLSYGYTF
>TRBV7-9
CASSTTGGYGYTF
>TRBV5-1
CASSWDRGNTEAFF
>TRBV7-2
CASSPWVNYGYTF
>TRBV7-9
CAGGSTDTQYF
>TRBV20-1
CSAPPLGGATDTQYF
>TRBV6-5
CASSYSIGRRTNYGYTF
>TRBV14
CASSQGVRQETQYF
>TRBV5-1
CASSLAVMDRAGYTF
>TRBV7-2
CASSLASSGGAGGDTQYF
>TRBV7-3
CASTPIPNTGELFF
>TRBV28
CASTPVVNRRSSTDTQYF
>TRBV5-1
CASSLERGPYYNEQFF
>TRBV4-3
CASSHRTGLSSYNEQFF
>TRBV7-9
CASSWGAGPEAFF
>TRBV7-2
CASSLSGGAGELFF
>TRBV4-1
CASSQVPPPAGQRNNEQFF
>TRBV3-1
CASSQTSGLSGNTIYF
>TRBV5-5
CASSRELGDLYGYTF
>TRBV19
CASSLAKGHSNQPQHF
>TRBV20-1
CSARPSGTGWTEAFF
>TRBV29-1
CSVVDRLHEQFF